These 21 T cell receptor beta chains came from one sample sequenced in a study of T-cell memory formation after mild COVID-19. TCRdb analysed the 5' RACE reads with MiXCR anew, one entry per CDR3 protein. The data contain around 47,000 distinct CDR3 sequences, 7.5% to 10% of them singletons. Sample: PBMCs or a T cell subset sorted from them (not recorded which). Source of these receptors: an adult woman who had mild COVID-19 (a few samples of this study predate the infection). Cell type and time point are not known.

The rearrangement links TRBV29-1 to TRBJ1-1; no clear D gene. V was trimmed by 4 bases and J by 6 bases, leaving 9 bases between them. CDR3 length equals 11 residues. Germline lookup yields CDR1 SQVTM and CDR2 ANQGSEA. The CDR3 is CSVVVGPEAFF. The CDR3 DNA is TGCAGCGTTGTAGTTGGACCTGAAGCTTTCTTT.

In this sample, this clonotype turned up many times. The CDR3 DNA reads as TGTGCCAGCAGCCGGAGCGGGAGGCTAGAGACCCAGTACTTC. Translating it yields CASSRSGRLETQYF. The J gene is TRBJ2-5, the V gene TRBV7-2; 9 bases line up with TRBD2. This CDR3 is 14 amino acids long. Unmatched junction bases numbered 5, after V lost 5 bases and J lost 4 bases. Germline CDR1 reads SGHTA; CDR2 reads FQGNSA.

This clonotype occurred a few times. The chain links TRBV5-1 to TRBJ2-1; TRBD2 is a possible D gene (6 bases). CDR3 length equals 15 residues. Germline V gene sequence: CDR1 SGHRS, CDR2 YFSETQ. V lost 7 bases and J lost 0, with 14 bases in between. Here the CDR3 reads CASAGQVSSYNEQFF. In DNA form, the CDR3 reads TGCGCCAGCGCGGGGCAGGTTAGCTCCTACAATGAGCAGTTCTTC.

The chain employs TRBV20-1 and TRBJ2-2; 13 positions match TRBD2. From germline, CDR1 is DFQATT and CDR2 SNEGSKA (reference sequence). The CDR3 loop spans 16 amino acids. V dropped 3 bases and J dropped 5; count of bases not matched to a gene: 6. The CDR3, as DNA: TGCAGTGCTAGGGCGACTAGCGGGGGGTATACCGGGGAGCTGTTTTTT. This codes for CSARATSGGYTGELFF.

This clonotype came up many times. The chain is built from TRBV20-1 and TRBJ2-4, with a weak D call TRBD2 (6 bases). CDR1 and CDR2 from the germline V gene are DFQATT and SNEGSKA (reference sequence). Trimming took 5 bases from V and 7 from J, leaving 15 bases between them. The CDR3 extends over 13 amino acids. The CDR3 spells CSALRRRVNIQYF. CDR3 DNA: TGCAGTGCTCTTCGGAGGAGGGTTAACATTCAGTACTTC.

This clonotype was detected a few times. The rearrangement uses TRBV2 and TRBJ2-3; TRBD1 matches 7 bases. V lost 6 bases, J lost 2 bases, and 8 bases stayed unmatched. The CDR3 spans 15 residues. Germline V gene sequence: CDR1 SNHLY, CDR2 FYNNEI. The CDR3 DNA sequence: TGTGCCAGCAGGTACCGGGACAGAACCACAGATACGCAGTATTTT. Translating gives CASRYRDRTTDTQYF.

This clonotype was detected ten times or more. The rearrangement uses TRBV20-1 and TRBJ2-1; D perhaps matches TRBD2 (5 bases). Germline V lookup: CDR1 DFQATT, CDR2 SNEGSKA (reference sequence). The CDR3 loop spans 15 amino acids. V was shortened by 3 bases and J by 0 bases, with 12 bases between the two germline ends. In nucleotides, the CDR3 is TGCAGTGCTAGCGTCGGACTTGGCTCCTACAATGAGCAGTTCTTC. Its protein product is CSASVGLGSYNEQFF.

This clonotype was found many times. The chain recombines TRBV20-1 with TRBJ2-5, with 8 bases that match TRBD1. Trimming took 6 bases from V and 4 from J; bases not matched to a gene: 4. Germline CDR1 DFQATT, CDR2 SNEGSKA (reference sequence). This CDR3 contains 12 residues. CDR3 bases: TGCAGTGCCCCCGACAGGGGAGAGACCCAGTACTTC. Residues: CSAPDRGETQYF.

About this clonotype itself: With a much larger clone just one base away, this may be a read error. The rearrangement uses TRBV7-2 and TRBJ2-1; perhaps TRBD2 as D (6 bases). This CDR3 region has 13 residues. Per the germline V gene, CDR1 is SGHTA and CDR2 is FQGNSA. The CDR3 DNA follows: TGTGACAGCAGCTTTCGGGAGACTAGTGAGCAGTTCTTC. Its translation is CDSSFRETSEQFF.

This clonotype has only a few counts. V is TRBV10-3 and J is TRBJ2-5; D might be TRBD2 (6 bases). Trimming pared 2 bases from V and 2 bases from J, leaving 6 bases between. The CDR3 has 13 amino acids. Germline V gene sequence: CDR1 ENHRY, CDR2 SYGVKD. The CDR3 nucleotides are TGTGCCATCAGTGAGCGGGAGCAAGAGACCCAGTACTTC. This encodes CAISEREQETQYF.

The chain recombines TRBV20-1 with TRBJ2-2; D remains unclear. The length of the CDR3 is 12 residues. CDR1 DFQATT and CDR2 SNEGSKA come from the germline V gene (reference sequence). Trimming removed 0 bases at V and 6 bases at J, with 5 bases between. For the CDR3, the DNA is TGCAGTGCTAGAGATTTGCCCGGGGAGCTGTTTTTT. This codes for CSARDLPGELFF.

The V call is TRBV6-4, the J call TRBJ2-7, with D possibly matching TRBD1 (5 bases). Germline V gene sequence: CDR1 MRHNA, CDR2 SNTAGT. Deletions cut 4 bases from V and 6 bases from J, with 13 bases between. CDR3 length: 13 amino acids. CDR3 in DNA: TGTGCCAGCAGTGCCTCAGGGAACTCCGAGCAGTACTTC. As protein: CASSASGNSEQYF.

The chain combines TRBV4-2 with TRBJ2-1, with D hard to call. The CDR3 contains 14 residues. The V gene lost 4 bases and the J gene lost 8 bases, with 15 bases spanning the gap. Germline CDR1 LGHNA, CDR2 YNFKEQ. This CDR3 is CASSLLASSYEQFF. The CDR3 DNA is TGTGCCAGCAGCCTCCTTGCCTCCTCCTATGAGCAGTTCTTC.

This clonotype was recorded many times. The chain carries TRBV4-1 and TRBJ2-1; D remains unclear. Germline V gene sequence: CDR1 MGHRA, CDR2 YSYEKL. V lost 1 base and J 8 bases, leaving 12 bases between the germline ends. The CDR3 spans 14 residues. In DNA form, the CDR3 reads TGCGCCAGCAGCCAAGTTTTAGCAAGCGATGAGCAGTTCTTC. Amino acid sequence: CASSQVLASDEQFF.

This clonotype appeared many times. The V gene is TRBV7-2, the J gene TRBJ2-7, with 7 bases that match TRBD2. Germline V gene data show CDR1 as SGHTA and CDR2 as FQGNSA. The CDR3 covers 16 residues. The ends lost 1 base at V and 0 bases at J; junction bases unmatched: 6. The CDR3 loop is CASSLVGGGSSYEQYF. In DNA form, the CDR3 reads TGTGCCAGCAGCTTAGTGGGGGGGGGAAGCTCCTACGAGCAGTACTTC.

A few counts support this clonotype. The chain links TRBV24-1 to TRBJ2-3, with 8 nucleotides matching TRBD2. Germline CDR1 is KGHDR and CDR2 is SFDVKD. The CDR3 sequence is 18 residues long. The ends lost 4 bases at V and 3 bases at J; junction bases unmatched: 14. CDR3 in amino acids: CATSDPRSGGLITDTQYF. The CDR3 bases are TGTGCCACCAGTGACCCTCGGTCGGGGGGGCTAATTACAGATACGCAGTATTTT.

This clonotype was picked up many times. This sequence joins TRBV12-3 or TRBV12-4 and TRBJ2-3, with D possibly TRBD1 on 5 matching bases. The CDR3 sequence is 13 residues long. V was pared by 3 bases and J by 2 bases, with 6 bases between. The CDR3 nucleotides are TGTGCCAGCAGTTTCAGGGACACAGATACGCAGTATTTT. This gives the protein CASSFRDTDTQYF.

In this sample, this clonotype turned up many times. The chain links TRBV7-9 to TRBJ2-7, with no clear D. Germline V gives CDR1 SEHNR, CDR2 FQNEAQ (reference sequence). The CDR3 runs 13 residues. V lost 3 bases to trimming and J lost 2 bases, with 8 bases between them. CDR3 DNA: TGTGCCAGCAGCTTCGACGGAACCTACGAGCAGTACTTC. Its translation is CASSFDGTYEQYF. Complete variable domain (other parts from reference TRBV7-9 and TRBJ2-7): DTGVSQNPRHKITKRGQNVTFRCDPISEHNRLYWYRQTLGQGPEFLTYFQNEAQLEKSRLLSDRFSAERPKGSFSTLEIQRTEQGDSAMYLCASSFDGTYEQYFGPGTRLTVT.

The V call is TRBV7-9, the J call TRBJ2-5; 9 nucleotides line up with TRBD2. The CDR3 runs to 15 residues. V trimming: 5 bases; J trimming: 5 bases; junction bases outside the gene matches: 9. Germline V lookup: CDR1 SEHNR, CDR2 FQNEAQ (reference sequence). The CDR3: CASSPPGLAFETQYF. The CDR3 DNA follows: TGTGCCAGCAGCCCCCCGGGACTAGCTTTCGAGACCCAGTACTTC.

This chain joins TRBV2 and TRBJ2-3, with a weak D call TRBD2 (5 bases). V was cut by 10 bases and J by 3 bases, with 17 bases left in between. CDR1 is SNHLY, CDR2 FYNNEI, per germline. The CDR3 is 14 amino acids. DNA for the CDR3: TGTGCCATCCTGGCTTGGGAGTTGACAGATACGCAGTATTTT. It yields the protein CAILAWELTDTQYF. The entire variable domain, with the rest obtained from reference TRBV2 and TRBJ2-3, is as follows: EPEVTQTPSHQVTQMGQEVILRCVPISNHLYFYWYRQILGQKVEFLVSFYNNEISEKSEIFDDQFSVERPDGSNFTLKIRSTKLEDSAMYFCAILAWELTDTQYFGPGTRLTVL.

J is TRBJ2-7 and V is TRBV29-1, with unresolved D. There are 13 residues in the CDR3. V lost 6 bases and J 0 bases, leaving 12 bases between the germline ends. Germline V lookup: CDR1 SQVTM, CDR2 ANQGSEA. CDR3: CSVETVSSYEQYF. CDR3 DNA sequence: TGCAGCGTAGAGACGGTGAGCTCCTACGAGCAGTACTTC.